One sample yielded the 31 T cell receptor beta chains listed below, sequenced in a study of graft-versus-host responses after intestinal transplantation (dated by TCRdb to the early 2020s). Preparation of the library involved the immunoSEQ multiplex PCR assay. As stored in TCRdb, this immuneACCESS dataset retains in-frame rearrangements with V and J assigned. A fraction of the clones does not appear; measured against another copy, unresolved V genes explain less than half of the discrepancy, and the remainder lacks a known reason. For this sample there are about 97,000 clones; around 90% appear just once. The ten largest clones capture roughly 15% of the sample. The specimen was PBMCs, collected about 460 days after intestinal transplant. The source is a human patient who received an intestinal transplant, so some T cells may come from the graft donor.

This chain joins TRBV5-6 and TRBJ1-1; D uncertain. Germline CDR1 SGHDT, CDR2 YYEEEE. The germline V and J ends were trimmed by 0 bases and 8 bases, with 11 bases remaining between them. This CDR3 comprises 13 residues. For the CDR3, the DNA is TGTGCCAGCAGCTTGGCCGCGGCCCCAGAAGCTTTCTTT. This translates into CASSLAAAPEAFF.

The gene calls are TRBV18 and TRBJ1-1, with a possible D match to TRBD1 (5 bases). Trimming took 4 bases from V and 6 from J, leaving 15 bases between them. The CDR3 is 14 amino acids. CDR1 is KGHSH, CDR2 LQKENI, per germline. CDR3 nucleotide sequence: TGTGCCAGCTCACTCCTTGAGGGGCAGTCTGAAGCTTTCTTT. Translation gives CASSLLEGQSEAFF.

The rearrangement joins TRBV9 to TRBJ2-3; 9 bases align to TRBD2. The CDR3 length is 15 residues. Trimming took 6 bases from V and 4 from J; bases not matched to a gene: 9. Germline V lookup: CDR1 SGDLS, CDR2 YYNGEE. In DNA form, the CDR3 reads TGTGCCAGCACCCTAGCGGGGAGCCTCGCAGATACGCAGTATTTT. This translates into CASTLAGSLADTQYF. The whole variable domain, filled in from reference TRBV9 and TRBJ2-3, reads DSGVTQTPKHLITATGQRVTLRCSPRSGDLSVYWYQQSLDQGLQFLIQYYNGEERAKGNILERFSAQQFPDLHSELNLSSLELGDSALYFCASTLAGSLADTQYFGPGTRLTVL.

This chain links TRBV15 with TRBJ1-2; 7 positions agree with TRBD1. V lost 1 base, J lost 7 bases, and 9 bases stayed unmatched. The CDR3 runs to 15 residues. Germline loops: CDR1 LNHNV, CDR2 YYDKDF (reference sequence). The chain's CDR3 is CATSRAGTAGVGYTF. Here the CDR3 DNA reads TGTGCCACCAGCAGAGCTGGGACAGCTGGGGTTGGCTACACCTTC. The whole variable domain, remainder taken from reference TRBV15 and TRBJ1-2, is DAMVIQNPRYQVTQFGKPVTLSCSQTLNHNVMYWYQQKSSQAPKLLFHYYDKDFNNEADTPDNFQSRRPNTSFCFLDIRSPGLGDTAMYLCATSRAGTAGVGYTFGSGTRLTVV.

The rearrangement links TRBV6-6 to TRBJ2-7, with 10 nucleotides matching TRBD2. The V segment lost 4 bases and the J segment 7 bases; nucleotides outside the gene matches: 10. CDR1 and CDR2 (germline): MNHNY, SVGAGI (reference sequence). The CDR3 is 15 amino acids. CDR3 loop: CASSLAGTSVREQYF. CDR3 sequence (DNA): TGTGCCAGCAGTTTGGCCGGGACTAGCGTTCGAGAGCAGTACTTC.

The chain recombines TRBV6-1 with TRBJ2-2; possibly TRBD1 for D (6 bases). The germline gives CDR1 MNHNS, CDR2 SASEGT. This CDR3 region has 13 residues. Trimming removed 4 bases from V and 9 bases from J, with 12 bases in between. The CDR3 bases are TGTGCCAGCAGTGCGCAGGGGTTATGGGAGCTGTTTTTT. It is translated as CASSAQGLWELFF.

The chain recombines TRBV18 with TRBJ1-5; D ambiguous. The CDR3 runs to 14 residues. The germline V and J ends were trimmed by 1 base and 7 bases, with 11 bases remaining between them. The germline V gene encodes CDR1 KGHSH and CDR2 LQKENI. The CDR3 DNA is TGTGCCAGCTCACCACTGCAGGTTGAACAGCCCCAGCATTTT. This gives the protein CASSPLQVEQPQHF.

Written as DNA, the CDR3 is TGTGCCAGCAGTCCGAGACTAGCGGGGGCCTCGCTAGCCAAAAACATTCAGTACTTC. It is translated as CASSPRLAGASLAKNIQYF. The gene calls are TRBV27 and TRBJ2-4; 12 bases map to TRBD2. Germline V gene sequence: CDR1 MNHEY, CDR2 SMNVEV (reference sequence). The V and J ends lost 5 bases and 0 bases, in that order; junction bases with no gene match: 11. The CDR3 extends over 19 amino acids.

This sequence joins TRBV7-8 and TRBJ2-3; the D gene could be TRBD1 or TRBD2 (6 bases each). V shed 2 bases and J shed 1 base, with 22 bases lying between them. In germline, CDR1 is SGHVS, CDR2 FQNEAQ. The CDR3 length is 19 residues. CDR3 protein: CASSLKLRSGAKGTDTQYF. The DNA of the CDR3 is TGTGCCAGCAGCTTAAAGTTGCGCTCGGGGGCAAAGGGCACAGATACGCAGTATTTT.

The J gene is TRBJ2-3, the V gene TRBV27; 13 bases agree with TRBD2. This CDR3 comprises 15 residues. V dropped 4 bases and J dropped 6; count of bases not matched to a gene: 4. CDR1 and CDR2 from the germline V gene are MNHEY and SMNVEV (reference sequence). This chain's CDR3 is CASSWGLAGSDTQYF. The CDR3 bases are TGTGCCAGCAGTTGGGGACTAGCGGGGTCGGATACGCAGTATTTT.

The gene calls are TRBV19 and TRBJ2-3; 7 positions agree with TRBD1. The germline gives CDR1 LNHDA, CDR2 SQIVND (reference sequence). Trimming removed 0 bases from V and 1 base from J; junction bases left unmatched: 4. The CDR3 is 16 residues long. CDR3 in DNA: TGTGCCAGTAGTATAGAAGCAGGGGGTGGCACAGATACGCAGTATTTT. This gives the protein CASSIEAGGGTDTQYF.

The chain recombines TRBV9 with TRBJ2-5; the D gene is possibly TRBD2 (5 bases). Germline-derived CDR1 and CDR2 are SGDLS and YYNGEE. The CDR3 has 15 amino acids. The V and J ends lost 4 bases and 4 bases respectively, with 17 bases between them. CDR3: CASSPRGAPGETQYF. As DNA, the CDR3 is TGTGCCAGCAGCCCCCGGGGAGCGCCAGGAGAGACCCAGTACTTC.

The chain links TRBV19 to TRBJ1-1, with a possible D match to TRBD1 (6 bases). V was trimmed by 5 bases and J by 1 base, leaving 17 bases between them. There are 16 residues in the CDR3. Looked up from germline, CDR1 is LNHDA and CDR2 is SQIVND (reference sequence). CDR3 region: CASSDRWGAGNTEAFF. The CDR3 coding sequence is TGTGCCAGTAGTGACCGTTGGGGGGCCGGGAACACTGAAGCTTTCTTT.

V is TRBV6-5 and J is TRBJ1-2; perhaps TRBD1 as D (6 bases). The CDR3 has 13 amino acids. Germline assignment: CDR1 MNHEY and CDR2 SVGAGI. Trimming pared 7 bases from V and 4 bases from J, leaving 13 bases between. CDR3: CASNNRASYGYTF. DNA of the CDR3: TGTGCCAGCAACAACAGGGCCTCCTATGGCTACACCTTC.

The chain employs TRBV5-1 and TRBJ2-3, with 8 nucleotides matching TRBD1. This CDR3 has 14 residues. The trim removed 7 bases at V and 3 bases at J, leaving 7 bases unmatched. CDR1 and CDR2 from the germline V gene are SGHRS and YFSETQ. Written as DNA, the CDR3 is TGCGCCAGCGGAGGACAGGGCATTACAGATACGCAGTATTTT. This encodes CASGGQGITDTQYF.

The rearrangement uses TRBV10-1 and TRBJ1-2, with 10 bases matching TRBD1. The ends lost 6 bases at V and 6 bases at J; junction bases unmatched: 19. CDR1 is WNHNN and CDR2 is SYGVQD in the germline V gene (reference sequence). The CDR3 spans 18 residues. CDR3 protein: CASRETPPGTGDFDGYTF. The CDR3 bases are TGCGCCAGCAGAGAAACCCCCCCCGGGACAGGGGACTTCGATGGCTACACCTTC.

The rearrangement joins TRBV4-1 to TRBJ1-2, with D perhaps matching TRBD1 (6 bases). V was trimmed by 1 base and J by 5 bases, leaving 17 bases between them. CDR1 and CDR2 (germline): MGHRA, YSYEKL. This CDR3 has 16 amino acids. The CDR3 DNA reads as TGCGCCAGCAGCCAAGTGGTCGGGGGGCTACGGTATGGCTACACCTTC. Encoded protein: CASSQVVGGLRYGYTF.

The chain combines TRBV5-1 with TRBJ1-4; D unresolved. The CDR3 loop spans 14 amino acids. Germline V gene lookup returns CDR1 SGHRS and CDR2 YFSETQ. V was trimmed by 4 bases and J by 4 bases, leaving 11 bases between them. CDR3 amino acids: CASSLDGNNEKLFF. As DNA, the CDR3 is TGCGCCAGCAGCCTGGACGGAAATAATGAAAAACTGTTTTTT.

This clone was observed a few times. The chain uses TRBV7-9 and TRBJ1-2; D not certain. The CDR3 runs to 15 residues. V gave up 8 bases and J gave up 4 bases, with 20 bases separating them. Germline V gives CDR1 SEHNR, CDR2 FQNEAQ (reference sequence). The CDR3 DNA reads as TGTGCCAGCGGAGATTACAAGGCCCCCGTCTATGGCTACACCTTC. As protein: CASGDYKAPVYGYTF.

The V and J genes are TRBV6-5 and TRBJ2-7; D gene ambiguous. V lost 5 bases, J lost 4 bases, and 12 bases lay in between. This CDR3 comprises 13 residues. Per germline, CDR1 MNHEY and CDR2 SVGAGI. The CDR3 protein is CASSLTAVYEQYF. CDR3 DNA: TGTGCCAGCAGTCTGACCGCCGTGTACGAGCAGTACTTC.

The CDR3 reads CASSVEGRALRGETQYF. The CDR3, as DNA: TGTGCCAGCAGCGTAGAGGGCAGGGCCCTCAGGGGGGAGACCCAGTACTTC. This chain links TRBV9 with TRBJ2-5; 7 positions agree with TRBD1. There are 17 residues in the CDR3. V shed 0 bases, J shed 5 bases, and the junction held 13 bases outside the gene matches. Germline V gives CDR1 SGDLS, CDR2 YYNGEE.

This clone has only a few counts. The CDR3 DNA reads TGTGCCAGCAGTTATTGGGATGGGGTGGGCTACACCTTC. Translating it yields CASSYWDGVGYTF. The J gene is TRBJ1-2, the V gene TRBV6-5; D is unclear. This CDR3 has 13 amino acids. The V end lost 3 bases, the J end lost 8 bases, and 13 bases lay between the germline ends. Germline CDR1 MNHEY, CDR2 SVGAGI.

The gene calls are TRBV12-5 and TRBJ2-2; 11 bases line up with TRBD2. Trimming removed 4 bases from V and 5 bases from J; junction bases left unmatched: 15. Germline loops: CDR1 LGHNT, CDR2 FRNRAP. This CDR3 is built from 19 residues. CDR3 sequence reads: CASGSPLSSGGIWTGELFF. CDR3 nucleotides: TGTGCTAGTGGTTCTCCCTTGTCTAGCGGGGGGATTTGGACCGGGGAGCTGTTTTTT.

The chain employs TRBV5-6 and TRBJ2-3; D unresolved. The CDR3 has 11 residues. The V end lost 4 bases, the J end lost 4 bases, and 4 bases lay between the germline ends. Germline V gives CDR1 SGHDT, CDR2 YYEEEE. The CDR3 coding sequence is TGTGCCAGCAGCCGGTCAGATACGCAGTATTTT. Translation: CASSRSDTQYF.

The rearrangement links TRBV6-1 to TRBJ1-5; TRBD1 matches at 8 bases. Germline V gives CDR1 MNHNS, CDR2 SASEGT. The CDR3 covers 24 residues. Trimming removed 2 bases from V and 0 bases from J; junction bases left unmatched: 27. The CDR3 region has the DNA TGTGCCAGCAGTGAAATCGGCCGTTACTCCCAGGGGGCGATTGGTCAGCATAGCAATCAGCCCCAGCATTTT. Translated: CASSEIGRYSQGAIGQHSNQPQHF.

The chain is built from TRBV27 and TRBJ1-2; maybe TRBD1 (5 bases). The germline CDR1 and CDR2 sequences are MNHEY and SMNVEV (reference sequence). This CDR3 has 13 residues. The germline V and J ends were trimmed by 6 bases and 2 bases, with 10 bases remaining between them. The CDR3 sequence: CASRDTTNYGYTF. CDR3 DNA: TGTGCCAGCAGGGACACCACAAACTATGGCTACACCTTC.

The chain uses TRBV19 and TRBJ2-7, with TRBD2 matching 8 bases. The CDR3 length is 14 residues. Trimming at V came to 3 bases and at J to 3 bases, leaving 4 bases not matched to a gene. CDR1 and CDR2 (germline): LNHDA, SQIVND (reference sequence). The CDR3 loop is CASSIQRGLYEQYF. For the CDR3, the DNA is TGTGCCAGTAGTATCCAGCGGGGGCTCTACGAGCAGTACTTC.

The gene calls are TRBV5-1 and TRBJ2-2, with 8 bases identical to TRBD1. V trimming: 0 bases; J trimming: 7 bases; junction bases outside the gene matches: 5. In germline, CDR1 is SGHRS, CDR2 YFSETQ. The CDR3 loop spans 15 amino acids. CDR3: CASSLADRASGELFF. CDR3 in DNA: TGCGCCAGCAGCTTGGCGGACAGGGCCAGCGGGGAGCTGTTTTTT. The variable domain in full, with the rest retrieved from reference TRBV5-1 and TRBJ2-2, is KAGVTQTPRYLIKTRGQQVTLSCSPISGHRSVSWYQQTPGQGLQFLFEYFSETQRNKGNFPGRFSGRQFSNSRSEMNVSTLELGDSALYLCASSLADRASGELFFGEGSRLTVL.

The V and J genes are TRBV5-1 and TRBJ2-1, with D possibly being TRBD2 (5 bases). From germline, CDR1 is SGHRS and CDR2 YFSETQ. V dropped 7 bases and J dropped 0 bases, with 17 bases sitting between them. The CDR3 runs 16 residues. This CDR3 reads CASGPRGSLSYNEQFF. The CDR3 coding sequence is TGCGCCAGCGGGCCTCGGGGAAGCCTCTCCTACAATGAGCAGTTCTTC.

The genes are TRBV25-1 and TRBJ2-5; TRBD1 might be the D (6 bases). The CDR3 totals 16 residues. CDR1 MGHDK and CDR2 SYGVNS come from the germline V gene. The V gene lost 2 bases and the J gene lost 3 bases, with 16 bases spanning the gap. The chain's CDR3 is CASSEPPGQGKETQYF. In DNA form, the CDR3 reads TGTGCCAGCAGTGAACCCCCCGGGCAGGGGAAAGAGACCCAGTACTTC.

The chain couples TRBV19 to TRBJ1-6, with a tentative D call TRBD1 (5 bases). The CDR3 is 13 amino acids. Germline CDR1 is LNHDA and CDR2 is SQIVND (reference sequence). The V end was cut by 9 bases, the J end by 9 bases, with 15 bases between. CDR3 in amino acids: CASRTGRGSPLHF. As DNA, the CDR3 is TGTGCCAGCCGGACTGGGAGGGGTTCACCCCTCCACTTT.